A selection of T cell receptor beta chains follows, all from one sample in a study of cytomegalovirus exposure and HLA in healthy donors. Data came from immunoSEQ multiplex PCR; TCRdb stores just in-frame clones and leaves some out. In the table there are 150,000 to 200,000 clones, around 79% of which are singletons. Sequenced sample: PBMCs. These TCRs come from a woman aged 45-59 years in good health and CMV-seronegative. Each CDR3 is given with its conserved first and last residue. A D gene is named only where the DNA matches it firmly. Clone size is stated in some rows and not others, as once, few, many or a class when expanded.

V	J	D	size	DNA	CDR3
TRBV7-9	TRBJ2-2	TRBD1	-	TGTGCCAGCAGCTTAAGGTCCCCGGACAGGGCCGGGGAGCTGTTTTTT	CASSLRSPDRAGELFF
TRBV28	TRBJ2-7	TRBD2	-	TGTGCCAGCAGTATGGGACTAGCAAAGTACGAGCAGTACTTC	CASSMGLAKYEQYF
TRBV9	TRBJ2-5	-	-	TGTGCCAGCAGCGTAATAGGGACATATCAAGAGACCCAGTACTTC	CASSVIGTYQETQYF
TRBV5-1	TRBJ2-1	TRBD1	-	TGCGCCAGCAGCTTTGGGACAGGGGCCGACCTTTACAATGAGCAGTTCTTC	CASSFGTGADLYNEQFF
TRBV6-5	TRBJ2-3	TRBD1	-	TGTGCCAGCCGATTAAATAACAGGGGAGATACGCAGTATTTT	CASRLNNRGDTQYF
TRBV10-1	TRBJ1-3	TRBD1	-	TGCGCCAGCCTGGACAGGGACGGAAACACCATATATTTT	CASLDRDGNTIYF
TRBV18	TRBJ2-5	-	-	TGTGCCAGCTCACCAGGTGGCAACGGAGGGGAGACCCAGTACTTC	CASSPGGNGGETQYF
TRBV18	TRBJ2-5	TRBD1	-	TGTGCCAGCTCACGGGACAGGGTCCAAGAGACCCAGTACTTC	CASSRDRVQETQYF
TRBV5-1	TRBJ1-6	TRBD1	-	TGCGCCAGCAGCCTCCATCCGACAGGGTCCGCGAGCTCCTATAATTCACCCCTCCACTTT	CASSLHPTGSASSYNSPLHF
TRBV2	TRBJ1-5	TRBD1	-	TGTGCCAGCAGTCCAAACAGGGGGAATCAGCCCCAGCATTTT	CASSPNRGNQPQHF
TRBV6-5	TRBJ2-7	-	-	TGTGCCAGCAGTTACGACAGGTTCATTTACGAGCAGTACTTC	CASSYDRFIYEQYF
TRBV5-1	TRBJ1-1	-	-	TGCGCCAGCAGCAACCCCCTTTCCGGTATGAACACTGAAGCTTTCTTT	CASSNPLSGMNTEAFF
TRBV14	TRBJ2-4	-	-	TGTGCCAGCAGCCAGCCCGGGACAACCAAAAACATTCAGTACTTC	CASSQPGTTKNIQYF
TRBV13	TRBJ2-7	-	-	TGTGCCAGCAGCTTACTAGATAGCTACGAGCAGTACTTC	CASSLLDSYEQYF
TRBV6-1	TRBJ2-3	-	-	TGTGCCAGCAGTGAGAGGAGGGATACGCAGTATTTT	CASSERRDTQYF
TRBV4-3	TRBJ1-1	TRBD1	-	TGCGCCAGCAGCCAAGCACAGGGGGGCCCAACGACTGAAGCTTTCTTT	CASSQAQGGPTTEAFF
TRBV28	TRBJ2-4	TRBD2	-	TGTGCCAGTCGGACTAGCGGTAAAGCCAAAAACATTCAGTACTTC	CASRTSGKAKNIQYF
TRBV6-5	TRBJ1-4	TRBD1	once	TGTGCCAGCAGTTCACCGGGACAGGGGGAAAAACTGTTTTTT	CASSSPGQGEKLFF
TRBV12-5	TRBJ2-3	-	-	TGTGCTAGTGGTTCCCCGTGGGAACGGGGTAGCACAGATACGCAGTATTTT	CASGSPWERGSTDTQYF
TRBV5-4	TRBJ2-1	-	-	TGTGCCAGCAGCTTGGAAGGCTCTAGCTCCTACAATGAGCAGTTCTTC	CASSLEGSSSYNEQFF